The rows below give T cell receptor beta chains drawn from one sample of a study of vaccination effects on CD4 cells after COVID-19. These TCRs' antigens remain unknown. Method: immunoSEQ multiplex PCR; TCRdb's copy keeps in-frame clones and lacks some. The profile shows tens of thousands of clones, roughly 74% of them singletons. Source: CD4+ T cells from PBMCs cultured with HCoV-229E spike peptides, taken after COVID-19 vaccination. These receptors originate from a human donor who received a COVID-19 vaccine. Both conserved end residues are part of each CDR3. Each record gives: V gene, clone size, CDR3 length, J gene, D gene, CDR3 DNA, CDR3 protein. The D gene is left open where the match is weak. Rows give clone size only sometimes, using once, few, many, or a class for an expanded clone.

V: TRBV4-1; size: -; length: 15; J: TRBJ1-4; D: TRBD1; DNA: TGCGCCAGCAGCCAAGTGAGGGACAGAAATGAAAAACTGTTTTTT; CDR3: CASSQVRDRNEKLFF
V: TRBV6-5; size: -; length: 14; J: TRBJ1-4; D: TRBD1; DNA: TGTGCCAGCAGTTACTTAGGGGGCAGTGAAAAACTGTTTTTT; CDR3: CASSYLGGSEKLFF
V: TRBV18; size: few; length: 14; J: TRBJ1-1; D: -; DNA: TGTGCCAGCTCACCGGCCATGGAAGTGTCTGAAGCTTTCTTT; CDR3: CASSPAMEVSEAFF
V: TRBV19; size: -; length: 14; J: TRBJ2-3; D: -; DNA: TGTGCCAGTGGTGCTAGCAAAACCACAGATACGCAGTATTTT; CDR3: CASGASKTTDTQYF
V: TRBV6-2/TRBV6-3; size: -; length: 14; J: TRBJ2-5; D: -; DNA: TGTGCCAGCAGATACACTTCGGGGGAGGTGACCCAGTACTTC; CDR3: CASRYTSGEVTQYF
V: TRBV5-1; size: -; length: 14; J: TRBJ1-4; D: -; DNA: TGCGCCAGCAGCTCGGACAGTCCCAGGGAAGAACTGTTTTTT; CDR3: CASSSDSPREELFF
V: TRBV30; size: -; length: 13; J: TRBJ1-1; D: -; DNA: TGTGCCTGGAGACCCCGGGGTTACACTGAAGCTTTCTTT; CDR3: CAWRPRGYTEAFF
V: TRBV6-1; size: once; length: 11; J: TRBJ2-1; D: -; DNA: TGTGCCAGCAGTGAGGGGAATGAGCAGTTCTTC; CDR3: CASSEGNEQFF
V: TRBV29-1; size: -; length: 12; J: TRBJ2-1; D: -; DNA: TGCAGCGTTGACAGGATTGGGGATGAGCAGTTCTTC; CDR3: CSVDRIGDEQFF
V: TRBV6-5; size: once; length: 15; J: TRBJ2-1; D: TRBD1; DNA: TGTGCCAGCATAATCCCGGGCAGGGGGTTAAATGAGCAGTTCTTC; CDR3: CASIIPGRGLNEQFF
V: TRBV24-1; size: -; length: 14; J: TRBJ1-1; D: -; DNA: TGTGCCACCAGTGACCAACAGGACGGCCCCGGGGCTTTCTTT; CDR3: CATSDQQDGPGAFF
V: TRBV5-1; size: -; length: 16; J: TRBJ2-2; D: -; DNA: TGCGCCAGCAGCCTTCGGGACTCTCGGGACACCGGGGAGCTGTTTTTT; CDR3: CASSLRDSRDTGELFF
V: TRBV3-1/TRBV3-2; size: -; length: 13; J: TRBJ1-1; D: -; DNA: TGTGCCAGCAGCCAAGGGCTCCCTTCTTTAGGCTTCTTT; CDR3: CASSQGLPSLGFF
V: TRBV6-5; size: -; length: 15; J: TRBJ2-6; D: -; DNA: TGTGCCAGCAGTTACTCGTTGACTGGGGCCAACGTCCTGACTTTC; CDR3: CASSYSLTGANVLTF
V: TRBV19; size: -; length: 11; J: TRBJ2-1; D: TRBD1; DNA: TGTGCCAGTAGTCCGGGGACAGGTCGGTTCTTC; CDR3: CASSPGTGRFF
V: TRBV7-9; size: -; length: 14; J: TRBJ1-4; D: -; DNA: TGTGCCAGCAGCTTCCAGACAGATAATGAAAAACTGTTTTTT; CDR3: CASSFQTDNEKLFF
V: TRBV7-2; size: -; length: 14; J: TRBJ1-1; D: -; DNA: TGTGCCAGCAGCATAGGGGGATTGAACACTGAAGCTTTCTTT; CDR3: CASSIGGLNTEAFF
V: TRBV27; size: -; length: 14; J: TRBJ2-2; D: -; DNA: TGTGCCAGCAGTTTAGGGCCGAACACCGGGGAGCTGTTTTTT; CDR3: CASSLGPNTGELFF